The following is a T cell receptor (beta chain) sequence with its context. This entry comes from a study of blood T cell repertoires in COVID-19. Overall study: Some COVID-19 samples were acute and others convalescent; all came from the United States, Italy and Spain.

The repertoire was sequenced with immunoSEQ multiplex PCR; TCRdb's copy has only in-frame clones and lacks some. This sample has about 310,000 clones, with approximately 91% found just once. Participants were aged about 18 to 90 years, lived in roughly 23 US areas, and enrolled virtually. With V trimmed by 2 bases and J by 7 bases, 2 bases remained unmatched. The CDR3 sequence is 13 residues long. In germline, CDR1 is LNHDA, CDR2 SQIVND (reference sequence). Sequenced input: PBMCs or T cells enriched from blood (not recorded which). This sequence was found in a woman in her thirties or forties who had recovered from COVID-19. The V call is TRBV19, the J call TRBJ2-1, with 7 positions matching TRBD2. The CDR3 DNA follows: TGTGCCAGTAGTATAAGGACTAGTAATGAGCAGTTCTTC. As protein: CASSIRTSNEQFF.